The sequence of this T cell receptor beta chain was determined in a study of cytomegalovirus exposure and HLA in healthy donors. V was clipped by 4 bases and J by 4 bases, with 10 bases between them. Germline lookup yields CDR1 PRHDT and CDR2 FYEKMQ (reference sequence). This CDR3 has 14 residues. TCRdb's copy holds only in-frame clones and misses some; the assay was immunoSEQ multiplex PCR. The table has some 170,000 clones, 85% seen once. Sequencing was done on a sample of PBMCs. This clonotype was sampled from a young man in good health and CMV-seropositive. The J gene is TRBJ2-2, the V gene TRBV13; D perhaps matches TRBD2 (6 bases). The CDR3 DNA sequence: TGTGCCAGCAGCTCGGGACTGATCACCGGGGAGCTGTTTTTT. Translating gives CASSSGLITGELFF.